Listed here are 18 T cell receptor beta chains from one sample, sequenced in a study of Ad26.COV2.S vaccination and SARS-CoV-2 variants. Sequencing was performed with immunoSEQ multiplex PCR; in TCRdb, only in-frame clones are kept and a portion is missing. The sample includes more than 85,000 clones, 80% of them seen just once. The material sequenced was peripheral blood, taken after recovery from COVID-19. The source is a human donor who had recovered from COVID-19.

The CDR3 coding sequence is TGTGCCAGTAGGGCGGTCCACAGGGGGGGGAACACTGAAGCTTTCTTT. This gives the protein CASRAVHRGGNTEAFF. This rearrangement joins TRBV19 to TRBJ1-1; TRBD1 matches at 8 bases. Germline lookup yields CDR1 LNHDA and CDR2 SQIVND (reference sequence). The V and J ends lost 6 bases and 1 base, in that order; junction bases with no gene match: 10. This CDR3 spans 16 amino acids.

The V gene is TRBV11-1, the J gene TRBJ2-7, with 9 bases fitting TRBD1. V lost 3 bases to trimming and J lost 6 bases; unmatched junction nucleotides: 3. Germline lookup yields CDR1 SGHAT and CDR2 FQDESV (reference sequence). This CDR3 is built from 13 residues. The CDR3: CASSFGQGTEQYF. The DNA of the CDR3 is TGTGCCAGCAGCTTTGGACAGGGGACCGAGCAGTACTTC.

As to this clone: The same CDR3 also results from other DNA sequences found in this sample. The chain uses TRBV3-1 (or the pseudogene TRBV3-2) and TRBJ2-3; D call uncertain. With 2 bases removed from V and 3 bases from J, the gap between germline ends came to 9 bases. CDR1 and CDR2 from the germline V gene are LGHDT and YNNKEL (reference sequence). The CDR3 has 14 amino acids. CDR3 loop: CASSQTTLTDTQYF. CDR3 DNA: TGTGCCAGCAGCCAAACCACTCTAACAGATACGCAGTATTTT.

The chain has TRBV7-2 and TRBJ2-3; the match to TRBD2 covers 9 bases. The V gene's germline CDR1 is SGHTA and CDR2 FQGNSA. The V gene end was trimmed by 5 bases and the J gene end by 6 bases; junction bases not matched to a gene: 18. The CDR3 covers 18 residues. The CDR3: CASSIEGRAGGPGDTQYF. The CDR3 DNA is TGTGCCAGCAGCATAGAGGGTCGAGCGGGGGGTCCGGGGGATACGCAGTATTTT. The whole variable domain, remainder taken from reference TRBV7-2 and TRBJ2-3, is GAGVSQSPSNKVTEKGKDVELRCDPISGHTALYWYRQSLGQGLEFLIYFQGNSAPDKSGLPSDRFSAERTGGSVSTLTIQRTQQEDSAVYLCASSIEGRAGGPGDTQYFGPGTRLTVL.

The CDR3: CASRRRSSYNEQFF. The CDR3 region has the DNA TGTGCCAGCCGTCGCAGGAGCTCCTACAATGAGCAGTTCTTC. The rearrangement links TRBV6-4 to TRBJ2-1; D unclear. Per germline, CDR1 MRHNA and CDR2 SNTAGT. The ends were cut back, 8 bases at V and 0 bases at J, with 11 bases in the middle. This CDR3 spans 14 amino acids.

This chain joins TRBV9 and TRBJ2-1, with TRBD1 identical over 9 bases. Germline trimming cut 2 bases from V and 2 bases from J; bases unmatched to any gene: 5. The CDR3 is 16 amino acids. CDR1 SGDLS and CDR2 YYNGEE come from the germline V gene. The CDR3 bases are TGTGCCAGCAGCGTTGGGACAGGGACCACCTACAATGAGCAGTTCTTC. This sequence encodes CASSVGTGTTYNEQFF.

The chain links TRBV12-3 or TRBV12-4 to TRBJ1-5; 9 bases line up with TRBD1. V lost 9 bases, J lost 6 bases, and 6 bases stayed unmatched. The CDR3 consists of 13 residues. The CDR3 spells CASGDRGVQPQHF. The CDR3 DNA reads TGTGCCAGTGGTGACAGGGGGGTTCAGCCCCAGCATTTT.

V and J are TRBV6-5 and TRBJ2-3; tentative D call: TRBD1 (6 bases). The V and J ends lost 7 bases and 6 bases respectively, with 14 bases between them. The CDR3 extends over 13 amino acids. CDR1 is MNHEY and CDR2 is SVGAGI in the germline V gene. CDR3 sequence: CASTTGWGDTQYF. Written as DNA, the CDR3 is TGTGCCAGCACGACAGGTTGGGGGGATACGCAGTATTTT.

The table lists this clone with a count of one. The CDR3, as DNA: TGTGCCAGCAGCCGAAGGCGGGCCAGTCACGCAACCTTAAATGAGCAGTTCTTC. This encodes CASSRRRASHATLNEQFF. The chain combines TRBV3-1 (or the pseudogene TRBV3-2) with TRBJ2-1, with a tentative D call TRBD2 (5 bases). The germline V gene has CDR1 LGHDT and CDR2 YNNKEL (reference sequence). Trimming shortened V by 4 bases and J by 7 bases, and 26 bases separated the two germline ends. The CDR3 is 18 residues long.

The chain carries TRBV12-3 or TRBV12-4 and TRBJ1-4; 7 nucleotides align to TRBD1. The CDR3 length is 13 residues. J gave up 8 bases and V 6 bases, and 6 bases lay outside the gene matches. CDR3 DNA: TGTGCCAGCAGCTTCGACAGGGAGGAAAAACTGTTTTTT. Residues: CASSFDREEKLFF.

This clone was detected only once. The V and J genes are TRBV21-1 and TRBJ1-4. TRBV21-1 is a pseudogene locus. The CDR3 spans 16 residues. Here the CDR3 reads CASSKVGDWVWEKLFF. The CDR3 DNA reads TGTGCCAGCAGCAAAGTGGGGGACTGGGTTTGGGAAAAACTGTTTTTT.

This clone was seen just once. This chain connects TRBV6-5 to TRBJ1-2; 8 nucleotides agree with TRBD1. Germline V CDR1 and CDR2: MNHEY, SVGAGI. V was clipped by 2 bases and J by 7 bases; unmatched bases: 9. The CDR3 is 15 residues long. The CDR3 nucleotides are TGTGCCAGCAGTTACACCCCAGACAGGGGTAGTGGCTACACCTTC. The encoded protein is CASSYTPDRGSGYTF.

As DNA, the CDR3 is TGTGCCAGCCGGGGGGGGAATTCACCCCTCCACTTT. This encodes CASRGGNSPLHF. The chain employs TRBV2 and TRBJ1-6; a weak D match, TRBD1 (5 bases). The germline V and J ends were trimmed by 8 bases and 7 bases, with 9 bases remaining between them. The CDR3 has 12 amino acids. CDR1 is SNHLY, CDR2 FYNNEI, per germline.

The chain combines TRBV25-1 with TRBJ1-1, with D unresolved. With 1 base removed from V and 5 bases from J, the gap between germline ends came to 5 bases. Germline lookup yields CDR1 MGHDK and CDR2 SYGVNS. The CDR3 is 12 residues long. CDR3 DNA: TGTGCCAGCAGTGAATTGGGGACTGAAGCTTTCTTT. The encoded protein is CASSELGTEAFF.

The CDR3 DNA reads as TGTGCCAGCACCCTAGGGTGGGCGAGCTCTGGAAACACCATATATTTT. Protein: CASTLGWASSGNTIYF. The chain carries TRBV28 and TRBJ1-3, with D unresolved. CDR1 is MDHEN and CDR2 is SYDVKM in the germline V gene. This CDR3 has 16 residues. V dropped 7 bases and J dropped 0 bases, with 16 bases sitting between them.

The chain carries TRBV28 and TRBJ1-5, with 7 bases fitting TRBD1. V shed 5 bases, J shed 0 bases, and the junction held 16 bases outside the gene matches. This CDR3 has 19 amino acids. Germline assignment: CDR1 MDHEN and CDR2 SYDVKM. The CDR3 is CASSPLTGSLWYSNQPQHF. As DNA, the CDR3 is TGTGCCAGCAGTCCCCTGACAGGGAGTCTATGGTATAGCAATCAGCCCCAGCATTTT.

The chain's CDR3 is CASSLDWGEETQYF. DNA for the CDR3: TGTGCCAGCAGCTTAGACTGGGGCGAAGAGACCCAGTACTTC. V is TRBV7-9 and J is TRBJ2-5; a weak D match, TRBD1 (5 bases). In germline, CDR1 is SEHNR, CDR2 FQNEAQ (reference sequence). V was shortened by 1 base and J by 3 bases, with 9 bases between the two germline ends. This CDR3 contains 14 residues. The full variable domain, its missing parts supplied by reference TRBV7-9 and TRBJ2-5, is DTGVSQNPRHKITKRGQNVTFRCDPISEHNRLYWYRQTLGQGPEFLTYFQNEAQLEKSRLLSDRFSAERPKGSFSTLEIQRTEQGDSAMYLCASSLDWGEETQYFGPGTRLLVL.

J is TRBJ2-3 and V is TRBV20-1; unclear D gene. The germline V gene encodes CDR1 DFQATT and CDR2 SNEGSKA (reference sequence). The CDR3 loop spans 13 amino acids. The V and J ends lost 3 bases and 1 base respectively, with 8 bases between them. CDR3 protein: CSASTAGTDTQYF. The CDR3 coding sequence is TGCAGTGCTAGTACGGCGGGCACAGATACGCAGTATTTT.